These 30 T cell receptor beta chains originate from one sample sequenced in a study of blood T cell repertoires in COVID-19. Profiling relied on immunoSEQ multiplex PCR, and the TCRdb table lists in-frame clones only, not all of them. The repertoire has 150,000 to 160,000 clones, approximately 85% of them found once; the top ten carry 0.55% to 0.75%. Input material: peripheral blood. Source of these receptors: a man between 60 and 75 years old with COVID-19, enrolled during active disease.

The chain is built from TRBV27 and TRBJ1-1; TRBD1 aligns across 8 bases. Germline CDR1 and CDR2: MNHEY and SMNVEV (reference sequence). V shed 5 bases, J shed 2 bases, and the junction held 1 base outside the gene matches. CDR3 length: 13 amino acids. CDR3 DNA sequence: TGTGCCAGCAGTGGACAGGGCAACACTGAAGCTTTCTTT. Translating it yields CASSGQGNTEAFF.

CDR3 sequence: CASSLSVGTRAGNTIYF. CDR3 nucleotides: TGTGCCAGCAGTTTATCCGTGGGGACTCGCGCTGGAAACACCATATATTTT. The V gene is TRBV28, the J gene TRBJ1-3, with D possibly being TRBD1 (5 bases). Germline V gene sequence: CDR1 MDHEN, CDR2 SYDVKM. Trimming removed 1 base at V and 2 bases at J, with 15 bases between. The CDR3 totals 17 residues. Supplemented by reference TRBV28 and TRBJ1-3, the full variable domain reads DVKVTQSSRYLVKRTGEKVFLECVQDMDHENMFWYRQDPGLGLRLIYFSYDVKMKEKGDIPEGYSVSREKKERFSLILESASTNQTSMYLCASSLSVGTRAGNTIYFGEGSWLTVV.

Concerning this clone itself: This sample includes further DNA sequences coding for the same CDR3. The chain is built from TRBV4-3 and TRBJ1-1, with 9 bases aligning to TRBD1. Germline-derived CDR1 and CDR2 are LGHNA and YSLEER. After removal of 0 bases from V and 4 bases from J, the junction contained 3 bases not matched to a gene. The CDR3 runs 15 residues. The chain's CDR3 is CASSQEGTGPTEAFF. CDR3 coding DNA: TGCGCCAGCAGCCAAGAAGGGACAGGGCCCACTGAAGCTTTCTTT.

The V and J genes are TRBV27 and TRBJ2-1; 9 bases align to TRBD2. Germline V gene data show CDR1 as MNHEY and CDR2 as SMNVEV (reference sequence). This CDR3 has 16 residues. The junction had 7 bases not matched to a gene; V was cut back by 0 bases and J by 7 bases. DNA for the CDR3: TGTGCCAGCAGTTTATCAAGGCGGGAGGGCCTGAATGAGCAGTTCTTC. As protein: CASSLSRREGLNEQFF.

The CDR3 DNA follows: TGTGCCAGCAGCTTAGTGGCTAGCGACAACAATGAGCAGTTCTTC. Translated, it gives CASSLVASDNNEQFF. The rearrangement joins TRBV7-2 to TRBJ2-1; D perhaps matches TRBD2 (6 bases). Looked up from germline, CDR1 is SGHTA and CDR2 is FQGNSA. The CDR3 is 15 residues long. V lost 1 base, J lost 5 bases, and 12 bases lay in between.

The J gene is TRBJ2-7, the V gene TRBV6-5; the D gene is possibly TRBD2 (6 bases). Germline values: CDR1 MNHEY, CDR2 SVGAGI. The CDR3 has 13 residues. The ends were cut back, 0 bases at V and 6 bases at J, with 9 bases in the middle. The CDR3 region has the DNA TGTGCCAGCAGTTACTCTGTGGGAGGCGAGCAGTACTTC. Its protein is CASSYSVGGEQYF.

CDR3: CASSAGQGVNGELFF. The CDR3 coding sequence is TGCGCCAGCAGCGCGGGACAGGGAGTGAACGGGGAGCTGTTTTTT. The J gene is TRBJ2-2, the V gene TRBV4-3; 9 bases align to TRBD1. There are 15 residues in the CDR3. Trimming took 5 bases from V and 7 from J; bases not matched to a gene: 8. Looked up from germline, CDR1 is LGHNA and CDR2 is YSLEER.

The genes are TRBV14 and TRBJ2-1; D possibly corresponds to TRBD2 (5 bases). V was cut by 4 bases and J by 2 bases, with 18 bases left in between. The CDR3 runs 17 residues. CDR1 and CDR2 (germline): SGHDN, FVKESK. CDR3 sequence: CASSPDPGISPYNEQFF. DNA of the CDR3: TGTGCCAGCAGCCCTGATCCCGGGATCAGCCCCTACAATGAGCAGTTCTTC. Filled out from reference TRBV14 and TRBJ2-1, the complete variable domain reads EAGVTQFPSHSVIEKGQTVTLRCDPISGHDNLYWYRRVMGKEIKFLLHFVKESKQDESGMPNNRFLAERTGGTYSTLKVQPAELEDSGVYFCASSPDPGISPYNEQFFGPGTRLTVL.

This sequence joins TRBV9 and TRBJ2-1; 9 bases are shared with TRBD1. CDR3 length: 15 residues. CDR1 is SGDLS, CDR2 YYNGEE, per germline. V lost 0 bases to trimming and J lost 7 bases; unmatched junction nucleotides: 5. The CDR3 region is CASSVGGQGQNEQFF. CDR3 sequence (DNA): TGTGCCAGCAGCGTAGGGGGACAGGGTCAAAATGAGCAGTTCTTC. The full variable domain, completed using reference TRBV9 and TRBJ2-1, is DSGVTQTPKHLITATGQRVTLRCSPRSGDLSVYWYQQSLDQGLQFLIQYYNGEERAKGNILERFSAQQFPDLHSELNLSSLELGDSALYFCASSVGGQGQNEQFFGPGTRLTVL.

This clone was recorded a few times. The gene calls are TRBV5-1 and TRBJ2-5; the D gene is possibly TRBD2 (6 bases). Germline values: CDR1 SGHRS, CDR2 YFSETQ. The CDR3 length is 14 residues. The V and J ends lost 4 bases and 3 bases respectively, with 13 bases between them. CDR3 residues: CASSQDGGKETQYF. In DNA, the CDR3 is TGCGCCAGCAGCCAGGACGGGGGAAAAGAGACCCAGTACTTC. Combining the CDR3 with reference TRBV5-1 and TRBJ2-5 gives the whole variable domain KAGVTQTPRYLIKTRGQQVTLSCSPISGHRSVSWYQQTPGQGLQFLFEYFSETQRNKGNFPGRFSGRQFSNSRSEMNVSTLELGDSALYLCASSQDGGKETQYFGPGTRLLVL.

V and J are TRBV7-9 and TRBJ2-7, with D perhaps matching TRBD2 (5 bases). The germline V gene encodes CDR1 SEHNR and CDR2 FQNEAQ (reference sequence). There are 15 residues in the CDR3. V was trimmed by 3 bases and J by 7 bases, leaving 19 bases between them. The CDR3 sequence is CASSFDLGNSVEQYF. CDR3 nucleotides: TGTGCCAGCAGCTTTGATCTCGGGAATTCGGTAGAGCAGTACTTC.

The rearrangement joins TRBV30 to TRBJ2-2; 9 bases are shared with TRBD2. Germline V gene sequence: CDR1 GTSNPN, CDR2 SVGIG (reference sequence). J gave up 0 bases and V 0 bases, and 8 bases lay outside the gene matches. The CDR3 runs 18 residues. The chain's CDR3 is CAWSVGWSSGTNTGELFF. CDR3 coding DNA: TGTGCCTGGAGTGTAGGTTGGTCTAGCGGGACGAACACCGGGGAGCTGTTTTTT.

V is TRBV7-9 and J is TRBJ2-7; 7 bases map to TRBD1. CDR1 is SEHNR and CDR2 is FQNEAQ in the germline V gene (reference sequence). J lost 2 bases, V lost 5 bases, and 6 bases had no gene match. The CDR3 totals 14 residues. The CDR3 DNA sequence: TGTGCCAGCAGCCGGGACAGATTAGCCTACGAGCAGTACTTC. Its translation: CASSRDRLAYEQYF.

The gene calls are TRBV2 and TRBJ1-1, with D perhaps TRBD1 (5 bases). V was cut by 4 bases and J by 5 bases, with 14 bases left in between. Germline CDR1 SNHLY, CDR2 FYNNEI. The CDR3 covers 14 residues. The CDR3 protein is CASSGWGGRTEAFF. For the CDR3, the DNA is TGTGCCAGCAGTGGGTGGGGGGGTCGGACTGAAGCTTTCTTT.

This chain joins TRBV5-8 and TRBJ1-4; 7 positions agree with TRBD1. Trimming cost V 0 bases and J 0 bases; bases outside gene matches: 5. This CDR3 spans 17 amino acids. Germline V lookup: CDR1 SGHTS, CDR2 YDEGEE. The CDR3 here is CASSLEGGGPTNEKLFF. In nucleotides, the CDR3 is TGTGCCAGCAGCTTGGAAGGGGGCGGTCCAACTAATGAAAAACTGTTTTTT.

The chain combines TRBV5-1 with TRBJ2-2, with 8 bases lining up with TRBD1. Trimming cost V 4 bases and J 0 bases; bases outside gene matches: 2. Germline V gives CDR1 SGHRS, CDR2 YFSETQ. The length of the CDR3 is 15 residues. The CDR3 DNA reads as TGCGCCAGCAGCAGGGACAGGACGAACACCGGGGAGCTGTTTTTT. Its translation: CASSRDRTNTGELFF.

This chain connects TRBV7-3 to TRBJ1-1, with 8 bases fitting TRBD1. With 6 bases clipped from V and 7 bases from J, the junction kept 13 bases outside the gene matches. Germline-derived CDR1 and CDR2 are SGHTA and FQGTGA. The length of the CDR3 is 15 residues. The CDR3 spells CASRKTGVITNEAFF. CDR3 nucleotides: TGTGCCAGCAGGAAGACAGGGGTCATTACCAATGAAGCTTTCTTT.

The chain is built from TRBV2 and TRBJ1-2; D uncertain. This CDR3 has 14 residues. Trimming stripped 2 bases from V and 5 bases from J, with 12 bases between. Germline-derived CDR1 and CDR2 are SNHLY and FYNNEI. The CDR3 spells CASSESRGGYGYTF. The CDR3 coding sequence is TGTGCCAGCAGTGAATCCCGGGGTGGATATGGCTACACCTTC.

The chain recombines TRBV21-1 with TRBJ1-2; TRBD1 was called by the table and not checked on the DNA. TRBV21-1 is flagged as a pseudogene. The CDR3 runs 15 residues. CDR3 sequence: CASSKRDSPNYGYTF. CDR3 sequence (DNA): TGTGCCAGCAGCAAAAGGGACAGCCCTAACTATGGCTACACCTTC.

V usage is TRBV6-5 and J usage is TRBJ1-2, with D possibly being TRBD1 (5 bases). The germline gives CDR1 MNHEY, CDR2 SVGAGI. V gave up 8 bases and J gave up 5 bases, with 12 bases separating them. The CDR3 extends over 12 amino acids. The DNA for the CDR3 is TGTGCCAGCCAACAGGTTGATTATGGCTACACCTTC. It specifies CASQQVDYGYTF.

This clone showed up just a few times. This sequence joins TRBV7-2 and TRBJ1-1; TRBD1 matches 7 bases. Germline trimming cut 5 bases from V and 1 base from J; bases unmatched to any gene: 10. Germline V gene sequence: CDR1 SGHTA, CDR2 FQGNSA. This CDR3 has 16 residues. CDR3 nucleotides: TGTGCCAGCAGCGTTAGAACCGGGACAGCGAACACTGAAGCTTTCTTT. Translated, it gives CASSVRTGTANTEAFF.

The J gene is TRBJ1-1, the V gene TRBV7-9; D gene ambiguous. V was cut by 5 bases and J by 1 base, with 11 bases left in between. The CDR3 is 14 amino acids. The V gene's germline CDR1 is SEHNR and CDR2 FQNEAQ (reference sequence). DNA of the CDR3: TGTGCCAGCAGCCGTCTAGGAGGGAACACTGAAGCTTTCTTT. It encodes CASSRLGGNTEAFF. The variable domain in full, with the rest retrieved from reference TRBV7-9 and TRBJ1-1, is DTGVSQNPRHKITKRGQNVTFRCDPISEHNRLYWYRQTLGQGPEFLTYFQNEAQLEKSRLLSDRFSAERPKGSFSTLEIQRTEQGDSAMYLCASSRLGGNTEAFFGQGTRLTVV.

The rearrangement uses TRBV30 and TRBJ1-1; TRBD1 matches at 7 bases. The CDR3 is made up of 14 amino acids. The germline CDR1 and CDR2 sequences are GTSNPN and SVGIG (reference sequence). Trimming at V came to 5 bases and at J to 1 base, leaving 7 bases not matched to a gene. The CDR3 spells CAWDRQGSNTEAFF. The DNA of the CDR3 is TGTGCCTGGGATCGACAGGGATCGAACACTGAAGCTTTCTTT.

The chain links TRBV14 to TRBJ2-1, with a possible D match to TRBD2 (5 bases). Germline V CDR1 and CDR2: SGHDN, FVKESK. V shed 0 bases and J shed 4 bases, with 10 bases lying between them. The CDR3 is 15 amino acids. The CDR3 loop is CASSQELDGYNEQFF. The CDR3 region has the DNA TGTGCCAGCAGCCAAGAACTAGACGGTTACAATGAGCAGTTCTTC.

This chain links TRBV6-5 with TRBJ2-7; the match to TRBD1 covers 7 bases. Trimming removed 2 bases from V and 5 bases from J; junction bases left unmatched: 3. The CDR3 covers 13 residues. Germline CDR1 reads MNHEY; CDR2 reads SVGAGI. CDR3 region: CASSYNRGNEQYF. CDR3 nucleotide sequence: TGTGCCAGCAGTTACAACAGGGGTAACGAGCAGTACTTC.

This rearrangement joins TRBV29-1 to TRBJ2-2; the D gene is possibly TRBD1 (5 bases). V was shortened by 2 bases and J by 5 bases, with 9 bases between the two germline ends. This CDR3 has 13 residues. Germline CDR1 reads SQVTM; CDR2 reads ANQGSEA. CDR3 amino acids: CSVESKGTGELFF. The CDR3 region has the DNA TGCAGCGTTGAAAGTAAGGGGACCGGGGAGCTGTTTTTT.

V is TRBV6-5 and J is TRBJ1-1; D ambiguous. The V gene lost 6 bases and the J gene lost 6 bases, with 11 bases spanning the gap. The CDR3 runs to 12 residues. Germline CDR1 reads MNHEY; CDR2 reads SVGAGI. The DNA of the CDR3 is TGTGCCAGCAGGGGTGCAGGTTCTGAAGCTTTCTTT. Its translation is CASRGAGSEAFF.

The rearrangement links TRBV16 to TRBJ1-4, with 7 bases aligning to TRBD1. CDR3 length equals 18 residues. The trim removed 2 bases at V and 7 bases at J, leaving 16 bases unmatched. The germline V gene encodes CDR1 KGHSY and CDR2 FQNENV. Here the CDR3 DNA reads TGTGCCAGCAGCCAACAAGGGGGCAGTGACCCGCTTGGTGAAAAACTGTTTTTT. It yields the protein CASSQQGGSDPLGEKLFF.

This sequence joins TRBV7-2 and TRBJ2-4, with D tentatively TRBD2 (5 bases). The CDR3 is 15 residues long. Germline V gene data show CDR1 as SGHTA and CDR2 as FQGNSA. Trimming shortened V by 3 bases and J by 3 bases, and 12 bases separated the two germline ends. CDR3 in amino acids: CASSLGMGVKNIQYF. The CDR3 bases are TGTGCCAGCAGCTTGGGTATGGGAGTCAAAAACATTCAGTACTTC. The whole variable domain, remainder taken from reference TRBV7-2 and TRBJ2-4, is GAGVSQSPSNKVTEKGKDVELRCDPISGHTALYWYRQSLGQGLEFLIYFQGNSAPDKSGLPSDRFSAERTGGSVSTLTIQRTQQEDSAVYLCASSLGMGVKNIQYFGAGTRLSVL.

This clone was observed once. The V and J genes are TRBV28 and TRBJ2-7, with 8 bases fitting TRBD1. The CDR3 runs to 16 residues. J gave up 1 base and V 5 bases, and 10 bases lay outside the gene matches. The germline V gene encodes CDR1 MDHEN and CDR2 SYDVKM. CDR3 region: CASSPFGTGVSYEQYF. In DNA form, the CDR3 reads TGTGCCAGCAGTCCCTTTGGGACAGGAGTATCCTACGAGCAGTACTTC. Looking up the rest from reference TRBV28 and TRBJ2-7 gives the full variable domain: DVKVTQSSRYLVKRTGEKVFLECVQDMDHENMFWYRQDPGLGLRLIYFSYDVKMKEKGDIPEGYSVSREKKERFSLILESASTNQTSMYLCASSPFGTGVSYEQYFGPGTRLTVT.